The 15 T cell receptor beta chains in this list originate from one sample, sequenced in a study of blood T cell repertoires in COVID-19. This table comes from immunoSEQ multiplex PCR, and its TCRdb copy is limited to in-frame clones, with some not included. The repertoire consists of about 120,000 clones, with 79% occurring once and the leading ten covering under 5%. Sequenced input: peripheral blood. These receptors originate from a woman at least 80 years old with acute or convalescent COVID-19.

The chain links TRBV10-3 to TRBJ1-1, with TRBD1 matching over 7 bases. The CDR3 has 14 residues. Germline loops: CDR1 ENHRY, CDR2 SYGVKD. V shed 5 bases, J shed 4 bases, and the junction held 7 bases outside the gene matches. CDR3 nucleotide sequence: TGTGCCATCAGTAGTCAACAGGGGCGCACTGAAGCTTTCTTT. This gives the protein CAISSQQGRTEAFF.

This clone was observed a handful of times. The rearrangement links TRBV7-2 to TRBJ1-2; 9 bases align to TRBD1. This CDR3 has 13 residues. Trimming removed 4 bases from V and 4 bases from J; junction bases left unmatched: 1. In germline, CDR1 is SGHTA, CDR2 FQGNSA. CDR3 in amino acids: CASSSGQGYGYTF. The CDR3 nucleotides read TGTGCCAGCAGCTCGGGACAGGGCTATGGCTACACCTTC.

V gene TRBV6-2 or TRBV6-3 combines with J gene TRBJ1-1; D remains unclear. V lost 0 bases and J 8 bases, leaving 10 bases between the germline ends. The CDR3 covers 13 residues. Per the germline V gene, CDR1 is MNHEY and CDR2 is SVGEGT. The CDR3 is CASSYSVRREAFF. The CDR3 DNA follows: TGTGCCAGCAGTTACTCGGTTAGGAGGGAAGCTTTCTTT.

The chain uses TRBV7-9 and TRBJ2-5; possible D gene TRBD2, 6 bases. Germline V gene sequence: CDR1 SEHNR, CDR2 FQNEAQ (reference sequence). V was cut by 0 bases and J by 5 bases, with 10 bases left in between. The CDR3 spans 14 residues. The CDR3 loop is CASSLAGGTETQYF. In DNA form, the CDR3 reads TGTGCCAGCAGCTTAGCGGGGGGTACGGAGACCCAGTACTTC.

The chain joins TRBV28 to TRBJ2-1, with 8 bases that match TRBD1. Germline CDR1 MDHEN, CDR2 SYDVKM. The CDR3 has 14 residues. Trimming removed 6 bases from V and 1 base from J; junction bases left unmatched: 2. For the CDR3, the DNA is TGTGCCAGCAGGCGGGACAGGTCCTACAATGAGCAGTTCTTC. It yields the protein CASRRDRSYNEQFF.

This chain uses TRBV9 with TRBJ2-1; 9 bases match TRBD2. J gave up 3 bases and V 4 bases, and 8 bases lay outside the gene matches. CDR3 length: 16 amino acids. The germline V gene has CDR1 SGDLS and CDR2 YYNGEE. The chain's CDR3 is CASSPRGGRDYNEQFF. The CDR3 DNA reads TGTGCCAGCAGCCCCCGCGGCGGGAGGGACTACAATGAGCAGTTCTTC.

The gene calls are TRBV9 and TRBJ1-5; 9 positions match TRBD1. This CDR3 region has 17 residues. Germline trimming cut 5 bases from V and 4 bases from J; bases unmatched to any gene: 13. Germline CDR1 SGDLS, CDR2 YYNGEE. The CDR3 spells CASRTGGFPDRNQPQHF. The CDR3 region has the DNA TGTGCCAGCAGGACAGGGGGTTTCCCGGATCGTAATCAGCCCCAGCATTTT.

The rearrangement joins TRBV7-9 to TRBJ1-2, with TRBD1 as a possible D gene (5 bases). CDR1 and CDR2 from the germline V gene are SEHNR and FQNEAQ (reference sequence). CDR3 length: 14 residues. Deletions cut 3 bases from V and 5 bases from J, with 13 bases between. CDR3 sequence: CASSFPGNAYGYTF. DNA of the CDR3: TGTGCCAGCAGCTTCCCAGGGAATGCGTATGGCTACACCTTC.

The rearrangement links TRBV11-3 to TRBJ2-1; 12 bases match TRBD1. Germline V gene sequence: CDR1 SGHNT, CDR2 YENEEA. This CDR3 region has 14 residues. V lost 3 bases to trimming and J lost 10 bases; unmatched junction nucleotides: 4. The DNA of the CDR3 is TGTGCCAGCAGCTTGGGACAGGGGGCAGGGGAGCAGTTCTTC. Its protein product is CASSLGQGAGEQFF.

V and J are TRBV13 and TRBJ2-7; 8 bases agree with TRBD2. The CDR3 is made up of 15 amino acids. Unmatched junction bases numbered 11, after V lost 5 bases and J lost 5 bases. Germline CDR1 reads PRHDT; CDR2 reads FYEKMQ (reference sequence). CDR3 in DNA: TGTGCCAGCAGCCCGTCCGGAGCGGGAGTCAACGAGCAGTACTTC. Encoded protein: CASSPSGAGVNEQYF.

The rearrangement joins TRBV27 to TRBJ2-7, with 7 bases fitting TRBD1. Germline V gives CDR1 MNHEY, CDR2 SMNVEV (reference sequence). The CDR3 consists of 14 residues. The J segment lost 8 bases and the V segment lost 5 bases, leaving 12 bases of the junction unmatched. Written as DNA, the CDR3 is TGTGCCAGCAGTACCGGACAGGCTACCAGTAAGCAGTACTTC. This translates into CASSTGQATSKQYF.

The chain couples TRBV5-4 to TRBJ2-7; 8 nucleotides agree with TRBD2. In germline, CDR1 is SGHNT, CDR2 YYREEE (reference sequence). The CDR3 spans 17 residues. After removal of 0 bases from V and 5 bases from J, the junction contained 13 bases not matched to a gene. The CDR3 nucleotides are TGTGCCAGCAGCTTGGGTCCCGGGACTAGTGGCATCGACGAGCAGTACTTC. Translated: CASSLGPGTSGIDEQYF.

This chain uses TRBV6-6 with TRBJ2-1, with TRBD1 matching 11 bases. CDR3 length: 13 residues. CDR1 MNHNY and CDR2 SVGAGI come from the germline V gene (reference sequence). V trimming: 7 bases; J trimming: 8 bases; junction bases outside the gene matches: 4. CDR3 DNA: TGTGCCAGCACGGACAGGGGGCGGGATGAGCAGTTCTTC. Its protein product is CASTDRGRDEQFF.

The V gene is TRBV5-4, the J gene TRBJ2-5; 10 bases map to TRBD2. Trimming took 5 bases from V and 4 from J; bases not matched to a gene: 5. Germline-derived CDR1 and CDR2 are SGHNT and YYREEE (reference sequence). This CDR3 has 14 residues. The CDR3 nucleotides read TGTGCCAGCAGGGTTAGCGGGGGGATAGAGACCCAGTACTTC. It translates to CASRVSGGIETQYF.

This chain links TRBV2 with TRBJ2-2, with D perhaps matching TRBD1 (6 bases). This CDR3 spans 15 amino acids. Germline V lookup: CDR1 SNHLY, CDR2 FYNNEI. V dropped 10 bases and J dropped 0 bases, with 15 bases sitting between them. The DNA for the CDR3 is TGTGCCACCTCGGGACAACGGGCGAACACCGGGGAGCTGTTTTTT. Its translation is CATSGQRANTGELFF.